The 22 T cell receptor beta chains below all came from one sample that was sequenced in a study of cytomegalovirus exposure and HLA in healthy donors. 13 Jbeta primers and 60 Vbeta primers were used for the PCR. Data came from immunoSEQ multiplex PCR; TCRdb stores just in-frame clones and leaves some out. The sample records some 100,000 clones, roughly 75% being singletons. Sequencing was done on a sample of PBMCs. The receptor set was obtained from a woman under 30 in good health and CMV-seropositive.

This clone was seen only a few times. V is TRBV10-3 and J is TRBJ2-2; possibly TRBD1 for D (5 bases). Trimming removed 3 bases from V and 4 bases from J, with 9 bases in between. This CDR3 spans 14 amino acids. Per germline, CDR1 ENHRY and CDR2 SYGVKD. The CDR3 loop reads CAISDGHTTGELFF. CDR3 bases: TGTGCCATCAGTGACGGACACACCACCGGGGAGCTGTTTTTT.

This chain uses TRBV10-3 with TRBJ1-5, with TRBD1 as a possible D gene (5 bases). The CDR3 totals 16 residues. The V end was cut by 4 bases, the J end by 5 bases, with 18 bases between. The V gene's germline CDR1 is ENHRY and CDR2 SYGVKD. CDR3 DNA sequence: TGTGCCATCAGTGGGGGTGGATCACGGGGGGATCAGCCCCAGCATTTT. It encodes CAISGGGSRGDQPQHF.

This clone was counted between two and nine times. The CDR3, as DNA: TGTGCCAGCAGCCGATCCGCAGGGGCTCCCGGGGAGCTGTTTTTT. It encodes CASSRSAGAPGELFF. This chain connects TRBV7-3 to TRBJ2-2; weak D call: TRBD1 (6 bases). CDR3 length: 15 amino acids. Trimming took off 5 bases at V and 6 bases at J, with 16 bases between the two ends. Per the germline V gene, CDR1 is SGHTA and CDR2 is FQGTGA.

This chain links TRBV28 with TRBJ2-7, with D hard to call. Per germline, CDR1 MDHEN and CDR2 SYDVKM. The CDR3 is made up of 15 amino acids. Trimming stripped 7 bases from V and 5 bases from J, with 21 bases between. The DNA for the CDR3 is TGTGCCAGCACCCTTGAAGGAGCCGTCGCCCACGAGCAGTACTTC. Its protein product is CASTLEGAVAHEQYF.

This chain uses TRBV4-3 with TRBJ2-1; a possible D gene is TRBD2 (6 bases). Trimming removed 0 bases at V and 9 bases at J, with 18 bases between. The germline CDR1 and CDR2 sequences are LGHNA and YSLEER. The length of the CDR3 is 16 residues. CDR3 residues: CASSQEGQGAGGEQFF. CDR3 coding DNA: TGCGCCAGCAGCCAAGAGGGGCAGGGAGCCGGGGGTGAGCAGTTCTTC.

The chain is built from TRBV7-9 and TRBJ2-3, with 9 nucleotides matching TRBD2. CDR3 length equals 16 residues. Germline V lookup: CDR1 SEHNR, CDR2 FQNEAQ (reference sequence). V dropped 4 bases and J dropped 4; count of bases not matched to a gene: 9. The CDR3 DNA follows: TGTGCCAGCAGCTCCTGGGATAGCGGGAGACCAGATACGCAGTATTTT. Protein sequence: CASSSWDSGRPDTQYF.

The chain carries TRBV18 and TRBJ1-1; 9 positions agree with TRBD1. CDR1 is KGHSH, CDR2 LQKENI, per germline. This CDR3 is 14 amino acids long. Unmatched junction bases numbered 5, after V lost 5 bases and J lost 4 bases. CDR3 DNA sequence: TGTGCCAGCTCAACTTTGGACAGGGGCACTGAAGCTTTCTTT. This sequence encodes CASSTLDRGTEAFF.

This clone came up a few times. This rearrangement joins TRBV6-6 to TRBJ2-1, with 9 bases matching TRBD1. CDR3 size: 16 residues. Germline V lookup: CDR1 MNHNY, CDR2 SVGAGI (reference sequence). V dropped 7 bases and J dropped 12; count of bases not matched to a gene: 19. CDR3 loop: CASTHEGGQGWSAQFF. The CDR3 nucleotides are TGTGCCAGCACCCACGAGGGAGGACAGGGGTGGTCTGCGCAGTTCTTC.

For this clone: An end of the junction does not agree with germline; a read error may underlie this. Other DNA sequences within the sample encode an identical CDR3. The V call is TRBV5-6, the J call TRBJ2-7; TRBD2 matches at 8 bases. The germline V gene encodes CDR1 SGHDT and CDR2 YYEEEE. CDR3 length: 14 residues. The CDR3 region has the DNA TGCGCCAGCAGCTCGGTAGCGGGACCCTACGAGCAGTACTTC. Translating gives CASSSVAGPYEQYF.

The V call is TRBV5-5, the J call TRBJ1-4, with 9 nucleotides matching TRBD1. Germline CDR1 is SGHKS and CDR2 is YYEKEE (reference sequence). V was pared by 0 bases and J by 7 bases, with 4 bases of the junction left unmatched. The CDR3 runs to 15 residues. The CDR3 DNA reads TGTGCCAGCAGCTTGGAGGGACAGGGCAGTGAAAAACTGTTTTTT. This encodes CASSLEGQGSEKLFF.

This clone was seen more than once but under ten times. The V gene is TRBV19, the J gene TRBJ1-1; D unclear. Germline CDR1 LNHDA, CDR2 SQIVND (reference sequence). The CDR3 loop spans 16 amino acids. V was trimmed by 5 bases and J by 0 bases, leaving 16 bases between them. The chain's CDR3 is CASSPRGGSMNTEAFF. The DNA of the CDR3 is TGTGCCAGTAGTCCCCGGGGAGGGAGCATGAACACTGAAGCTTTCTTT.

This chain connects TRBV5-4 to TRBJ1-5, with D possibly matching TRBD1 (5 bases). The V end lost 2 bases, the J end lost 0 bases, and 9 bases lay between the germline ends. This CDR3 region has 15 residues. Germline V gene lookup returns CDR1 SGHNT and CDR2 YYREEE (reference sequence). In DNA form, the CDR3 reads TGTGCCAGCAGCTTCGGGGGTCATAGCAATCAGCCCCAGCATTTT. Translating it yields CASSFGGHSNQPQHF.

The V gene is TRBV10-3, the J gene TRBJ1-1, with 7 bases matching TRBD1. Per germline, CDR1 ENHRY and CDR2 SYGVKD. This CDR3 is built from 14 residues. The V and J ends lost 3 bases and 11 bases, in that order; junction bases with no gene match: 12. The CDR3 nucleotides read TGTGCCATCAGTGATCTCGGCAGGGGGAAGGAGGCTTTCTTT. Its translation is CAISDLGRGKEAFF.

This clone occurred a few times. The V gene is TRBV9, the J gene TRBJ2-4; no reliable D call. The CDR3 contains 17 residues. Germline-derived CDR1 and CDR2 are SGDLS and YYNGEE. Trimming pared 0 bases from V and 0 bases from J, leaving 13 bases between. The CDR3 is CASSVVRPPVAKNIQYF. CDR3 DNA: TGTGCCAGCAGCGTAGTGAGGCCCCCCGTAGCCAAAAACATTCAGTACTTC.

The V call is TRBV5-1, the J call TRBJ1-4, with 8 positions matching TRBD1. CDR3 length equals 14 residues. Per germline, CDR1 SGHRS and CDR2 YFSETQ. The junction had 6 bases not matched to a gene; V was cut back by 4 bases and J by 7 bases. CDR3 in DNA: TGCGCCAGCAGCAAGGACAGGGTGGGTGAAAAACTGTTTTTT. Protein sequence: CASSKDRVGEKLFF.

V gene TRBV6-5 combines with J gene TRBJ2-2; TRBD1 matches at 7 bases. The ends lost 3 bases at V and 5 bases at J; junction bases unmatched: 9. CDR3 length: 16 residues. Looked up from germline, CDR1 is MNHEY and CDR2 is SVGAGI. CDR3 bases: TGTGCCAGCAGTTATTCTCCGGGACAGAGGACCGGGGAGCTGTTTTTT. This translates into CASSYSPGQRTGELFF.

The rearrangement uses TRBV9 and TRBJ2-2; 14 bases align to TRBD2. There are 17 residues in the CDR3. V lost 0 bases to trimming and J lost 6 bases; unmatched junction nucleotides: 4. CDR1 and CDR2 from the germline V gene are SGDLS and YYNGEE. The CDR3 loop is CASSVGTSGRLAGELFF. CDR3 nucleotides: TGTGCCAGCAGCGTAGGGACTAGCGGGAGGTTGGCCGGGGAGCTGTTTTTT.

There are a few counts of this clone. The J gene is TRBJ2-7, the V gene TRBV18; TRBD2 matches 10 bases. Germline V gene sequence: CDR1 KGHSH, CDR2 LQKENI. The CDR3 totals 16 residues. V shed 3 bases, J shed 2 bases, and the junction held 7 bases outside the gene matches. For the CDR3, the DNA is TGTGCCAGCTCACCGGGGACTAGCGCACCCGCCTACGAGCAGTACTTC. Translating it yields CASSPGTSAPAYEQYF.

The table lists this clone with a few counts. The gene calls are TRBV4-1 and TRBJ2-3; D remains ambiguous. CDR3 length: 13 amino acids. Trimming stripped 0 bases from V and 10 bases from J, with 11 bases between. Germline V lookup: CDR1 MGHRA, CDR2 YSYEKL. CDR3: CASSQDGVGSQYF. The CDR3 DNA follows: TGCGCCAGCAGCCAAGACGGAGTCGGGTCGCAGTATTTT.

The chain employs TRBV9 and TRBJ1-2; perhaps TRBD1 as D (6 bases). Germline values: CDR1 SGDLS, CDR2 YYNGEE. This CDR3 contains 13 residues. V shed 0 bases and J shed 7 bases, with 10 bases lying between them. The CDR3 region is CASSVGGQSGYTF. Here the CDR3 DNA reads TGTGCCAGCAGCGTAGGGGGACAATCTGGCTACACCTTC.

This clone was seen only a few times. The V gene is TRBV4-2, the J gene TRBJ2-7; 8 positions agree with TRBD2. Germline CDR1 reads LGHNA; CDR2 reads YNFKEQ. CDR3 size: 16 residues. J gave up 3 bases and V 0 bases, and 7 bases lay outside the gene matches. The CDR3 sequence is CASSQEGTSTVYEQYF. CDR3 sequence (DNA): TGTGCCAGCAGCCAAGAGGGGACTAGTACGGTCTACGAGCAGTACTTC.

The chain recombines TRBV29-1 with TRBJ1-2; 7 nucleotides align to TRBD1. After removal of 6 bases from V and 4 bases from J, the junction contained 8 bases not matched to a gene. The CDR3 sequence is 13 residues long. Germline lookup yields CDR1 SQVTM and CDR2 ANQGSEA. The CDR3 sequence: CSVTGDRLYGYTF. As DNA, the CDR3 is TGCAGCGTCACCGGGGACAGACTCTATGGCTACACCTTC.